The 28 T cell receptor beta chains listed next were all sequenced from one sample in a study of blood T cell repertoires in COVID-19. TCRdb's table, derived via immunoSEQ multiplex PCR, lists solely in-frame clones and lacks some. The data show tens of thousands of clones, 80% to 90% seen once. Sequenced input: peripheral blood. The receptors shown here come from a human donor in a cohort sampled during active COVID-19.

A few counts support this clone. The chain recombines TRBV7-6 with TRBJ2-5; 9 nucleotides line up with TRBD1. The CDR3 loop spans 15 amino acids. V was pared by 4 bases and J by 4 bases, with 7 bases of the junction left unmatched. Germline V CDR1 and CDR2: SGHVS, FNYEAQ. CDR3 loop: CASSSDRGIRETQYF. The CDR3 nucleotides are TGTGCCAGCAGCTCGGACAGGGGAATAAGAGAGACCCAGTACTTC.

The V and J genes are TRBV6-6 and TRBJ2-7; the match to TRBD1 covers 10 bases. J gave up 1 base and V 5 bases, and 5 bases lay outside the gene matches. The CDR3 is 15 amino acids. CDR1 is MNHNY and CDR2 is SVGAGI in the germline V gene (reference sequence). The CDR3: CASSSRTGGSYEQYF. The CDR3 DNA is TGTGCCAGCAGTAGCCGGACAGGGGGGTCCTACGAGCAGTACTTC.

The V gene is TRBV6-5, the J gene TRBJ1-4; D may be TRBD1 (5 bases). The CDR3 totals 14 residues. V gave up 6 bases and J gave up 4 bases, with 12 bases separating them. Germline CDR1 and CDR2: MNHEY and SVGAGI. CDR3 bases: TGTGCCAGCAGAAGGAGGGGAAGTAATGAAAAACTGTTTTTT. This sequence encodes CASRRRGSNEKLFF.

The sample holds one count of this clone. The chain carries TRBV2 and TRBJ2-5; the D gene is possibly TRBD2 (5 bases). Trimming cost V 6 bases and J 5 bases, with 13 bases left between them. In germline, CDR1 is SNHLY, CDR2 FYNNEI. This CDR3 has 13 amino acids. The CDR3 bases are TGTGCCAGCAGCGCCCGGGAAGGGGAGACCCAGTACTTC. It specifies CASSAREGETQYF.

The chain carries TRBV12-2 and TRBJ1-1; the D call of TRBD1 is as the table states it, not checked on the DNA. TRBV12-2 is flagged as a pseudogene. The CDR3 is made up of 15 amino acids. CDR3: CASRLAGQVNTEAFF. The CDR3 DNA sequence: TGTGCAAGTCGCTTAGCTGGACAGGTGAACACTGAAGCTTTCTTT.

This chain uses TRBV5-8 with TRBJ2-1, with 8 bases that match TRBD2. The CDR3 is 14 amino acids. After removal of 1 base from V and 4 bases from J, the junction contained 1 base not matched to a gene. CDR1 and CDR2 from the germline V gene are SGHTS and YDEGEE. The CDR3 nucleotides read TGTGCCAGCAGCTTGACTAGCGGATACAATGAGCAGTTCTTC. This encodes CASSLTSGYNEQFF.

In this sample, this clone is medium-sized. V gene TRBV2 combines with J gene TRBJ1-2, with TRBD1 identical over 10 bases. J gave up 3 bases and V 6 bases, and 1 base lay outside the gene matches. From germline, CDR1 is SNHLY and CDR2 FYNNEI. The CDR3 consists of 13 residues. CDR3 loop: CASRGQGDYGYTF. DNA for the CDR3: TGTGCCAGCAGAGGACAGGGGGACTATGGCTACACCTTC.

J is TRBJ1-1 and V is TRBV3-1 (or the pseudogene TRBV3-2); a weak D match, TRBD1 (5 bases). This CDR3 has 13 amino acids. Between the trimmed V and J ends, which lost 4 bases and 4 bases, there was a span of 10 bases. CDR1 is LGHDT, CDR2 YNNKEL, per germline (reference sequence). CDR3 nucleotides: TGTGCCAGCAGCCCCTGGGGGGGCACTGAAGCTTTCTTT. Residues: CASSPWGGTEAFF.

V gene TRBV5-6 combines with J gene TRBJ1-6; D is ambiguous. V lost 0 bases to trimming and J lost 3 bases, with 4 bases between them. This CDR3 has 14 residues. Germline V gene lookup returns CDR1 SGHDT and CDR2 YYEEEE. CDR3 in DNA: TGTGCCAGCAGCTTGGGCAGCTATAATTCACCCCTCCACTTT. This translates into CASSLGSYNSPLHF.

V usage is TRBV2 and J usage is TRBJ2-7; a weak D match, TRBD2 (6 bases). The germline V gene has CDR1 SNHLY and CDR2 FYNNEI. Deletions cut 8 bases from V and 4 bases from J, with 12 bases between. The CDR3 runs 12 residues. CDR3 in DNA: TGTGCCAGCCGGAGGGGTGCGTACGAGCAGTACTTC. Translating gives CASRRGAYEQYF. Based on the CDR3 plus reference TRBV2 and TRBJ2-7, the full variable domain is EPEVTQTPSHQVTQMGQEVILRCVPISNHLYFYWYRQILGQKVEFLVSFYNNEISEKSEIFDDQFSVERPDGSNFTLKIRSTKLEDSAMYFCASRRGAYEQYFGPGTRLTVT.

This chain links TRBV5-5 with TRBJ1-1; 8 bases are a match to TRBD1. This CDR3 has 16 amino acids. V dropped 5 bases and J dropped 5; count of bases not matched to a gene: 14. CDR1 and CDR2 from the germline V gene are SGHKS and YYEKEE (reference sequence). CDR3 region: CASSIYTGGRKTEAFF. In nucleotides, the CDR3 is TGTGCCAGCAGTATTTACACAGGGGGGAGGAAGACTGAAGCTTTCTTT.

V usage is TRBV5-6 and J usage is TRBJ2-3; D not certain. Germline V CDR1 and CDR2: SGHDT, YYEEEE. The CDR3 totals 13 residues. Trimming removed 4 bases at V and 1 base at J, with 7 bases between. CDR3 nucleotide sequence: TGTGCCAGCAGCCTCGTCGGCACAGATACGCAGTATTTT. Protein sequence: CASSLVGTDTQYF. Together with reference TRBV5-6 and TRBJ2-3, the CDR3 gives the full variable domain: DAGVTQSPTHLIKTRGQQVTLRCSPKSGHDTVSWYQQALGQGPQFIFQYYEEEERQRGNFPDRFSGHQFPNYSSELNVNALLLGDSALYLCASSLVGTDTQYFGPGTRLTVL.

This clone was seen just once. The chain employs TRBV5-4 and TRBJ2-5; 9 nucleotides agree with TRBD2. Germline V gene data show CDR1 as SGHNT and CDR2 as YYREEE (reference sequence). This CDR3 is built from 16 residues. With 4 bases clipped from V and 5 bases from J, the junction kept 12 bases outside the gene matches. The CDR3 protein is CASSQGLASTRETQYF. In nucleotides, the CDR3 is TGTGCCAGCAGCCAGGGACTAGCCTCCACCCGCGAGACCCAGTACTTC. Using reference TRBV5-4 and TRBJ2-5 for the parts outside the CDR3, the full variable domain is ETGVTQSPTHLIKTRGQQVTLRCSSQSGHNTVSWYQQALGQGPQFIFQYYREEENGRGNFPPRFSGLQFPNYSSELNVNALELDDSALYLCASSQGLASTRETQYFGPGTRLLVL.

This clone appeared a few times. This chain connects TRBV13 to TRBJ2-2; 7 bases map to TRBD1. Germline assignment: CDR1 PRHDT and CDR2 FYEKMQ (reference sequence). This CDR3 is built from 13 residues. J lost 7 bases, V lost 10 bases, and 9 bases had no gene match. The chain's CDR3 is CATKPQGIGELFF. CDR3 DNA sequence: TGTGCCACCAAACCACAGGGGATCGGGGAGCTGTTTTTT.

CDR3 coding DNA: TGTGCCAGCAGACCGCCCAGGGCATTTTCCTACGAGCAGTACTTC. Its translation is CASRPPRAFSYEQYF. The chain couples TRBV7-3 to TRBJ2-7, with D maybe TRBD1 (5 bases). There are 15 residues in the CDR3. Germline loops: CDR1 SGHTA, CDR2 FQGTGA. V lost 6 bases to trimming and J lost 1 base, with 16 bases between them.

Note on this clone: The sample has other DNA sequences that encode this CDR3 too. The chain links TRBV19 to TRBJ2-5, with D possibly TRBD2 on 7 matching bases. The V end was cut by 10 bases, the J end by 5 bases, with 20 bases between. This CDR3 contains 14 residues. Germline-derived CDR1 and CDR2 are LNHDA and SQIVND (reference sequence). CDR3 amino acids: CATRRAGAGETQYF. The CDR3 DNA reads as TGTGCCACTCGCCGGGCGGGGGCGGGGGAGACCCAGTACTTC.

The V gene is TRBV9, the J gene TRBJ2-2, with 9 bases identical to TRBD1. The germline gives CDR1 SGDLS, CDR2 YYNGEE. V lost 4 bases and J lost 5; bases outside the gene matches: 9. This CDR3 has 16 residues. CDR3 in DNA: TGTGCCAGCAGCCCACCCCGGACAGGGGAAACCGGGGAGCTGTTTTTT. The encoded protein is CASSPPRTGETGELFF.

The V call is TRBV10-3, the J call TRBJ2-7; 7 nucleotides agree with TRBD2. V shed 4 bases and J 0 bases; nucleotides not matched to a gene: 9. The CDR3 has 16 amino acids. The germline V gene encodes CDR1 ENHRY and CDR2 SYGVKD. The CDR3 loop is CAISARLAVSSYEQYF. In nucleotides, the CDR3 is TGTGCCATCAGTGCTAGACTAGCTGTTAGCTCCTACGAGCAGTACTTC.

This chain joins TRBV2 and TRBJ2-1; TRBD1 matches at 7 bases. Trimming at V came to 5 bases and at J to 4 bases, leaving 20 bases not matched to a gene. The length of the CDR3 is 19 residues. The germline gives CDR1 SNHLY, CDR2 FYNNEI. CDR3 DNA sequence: TGTGCCAGCAGTTCCGGGACAGAGATTCCCCTCTCTATATACAATGAGCAGTTCTTC. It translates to CASSSGTEIPLSIYNEQFF.

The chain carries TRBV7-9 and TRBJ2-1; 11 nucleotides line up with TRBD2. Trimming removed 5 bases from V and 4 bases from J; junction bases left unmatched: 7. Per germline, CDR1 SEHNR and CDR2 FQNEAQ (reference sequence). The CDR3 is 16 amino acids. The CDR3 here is CASSPFSGGAYNEQFF. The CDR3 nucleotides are TGTGCCAGCAGCCCCTTTAGCGGGGGGGCATACAATGAGCAGTTCTTC. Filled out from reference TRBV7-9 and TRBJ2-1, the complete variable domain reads DTGVSQNPRHKITKRGQNVTFRCDPISEHNRLYWYRQTLGQGPEFLTYFQNEAQLEKSRLLSDRFSAERPKGSFSTLEIQRTEQGDSAMYLCASSPFSGGAYNEQFFGPGTRLTVL.

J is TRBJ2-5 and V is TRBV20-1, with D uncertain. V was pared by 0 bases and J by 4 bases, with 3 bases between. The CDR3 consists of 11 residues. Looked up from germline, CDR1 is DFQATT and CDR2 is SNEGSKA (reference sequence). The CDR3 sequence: CSARDGETQYF. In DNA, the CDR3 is TGCAGTGCTAGAGACGGAGAGACCCAGTACTTC.

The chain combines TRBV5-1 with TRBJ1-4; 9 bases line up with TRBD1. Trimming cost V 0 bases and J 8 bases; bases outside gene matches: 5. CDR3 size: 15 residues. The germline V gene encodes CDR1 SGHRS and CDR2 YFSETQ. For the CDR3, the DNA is TGCGCCAGCAGCTTGGGTGGGACAGGGAGAGAAAAACTGTTTTTT. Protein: CASSLGGTGREKLFF.

This chain's CDR3 is CASGNRVEATEAFF. CDR3 sequence (DNA): TGTGCCAGCGGAAACAGGGTCGAGGCCACTGAAGCTTTCTTT. V gene TRBV2 combines with J gene TRBJ1-1; D is possibly TRBD1 (6 bases). Trimming cost V 8 bases and J 4 bases, with 17 bases left between them. Germline V gene sequence: CDR1 SNHLY, CDR2 FYNNEI. The CDR3 has 14 amino acids.

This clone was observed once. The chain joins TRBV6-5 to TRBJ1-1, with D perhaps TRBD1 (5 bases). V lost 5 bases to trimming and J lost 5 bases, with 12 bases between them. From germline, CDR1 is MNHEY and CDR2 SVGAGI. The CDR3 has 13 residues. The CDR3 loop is CASSRGALTEAFF. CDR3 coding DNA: TGTGCCAGCAGTAGGGGCGCGTTGACTGAAGCTTTCTTT.

The CDR3 here is CASSQLGQQNTEAFF. The CDR3 coding sequence is TGTGCCAGCAGCCAATTAGGACAGCAGAACACTGAAGCTTTCTTT. This rearrangement joins TRBV4-2 to TRBJ1-1; weak D call: TRBD1 (6 bases). Germline V CDR1 and CDR2: LGHNA, YNFKEQ. The CDR3 loop spans 15 amino acids. Deletions cut 2 bases from V and 1 base from J, with 11 bases between.

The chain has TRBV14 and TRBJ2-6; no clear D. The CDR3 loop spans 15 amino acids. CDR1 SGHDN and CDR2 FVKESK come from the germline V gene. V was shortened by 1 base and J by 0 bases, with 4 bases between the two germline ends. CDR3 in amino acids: CASSQVHSGANVLTF. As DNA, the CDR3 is TGTGCCAGCAGCCAAGTTCACTCTGGGGCCAACGTCCTGACTTTC. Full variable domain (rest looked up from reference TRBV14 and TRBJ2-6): EAGVTQFPSHSVIEKGQTVTLRCDPISGHDNLYWYRRVMGKEIKFLLHFVKESKQDESGMPNNRFLAERTGGTYSTLKVQPAELEDSGVYFCASSQVHSGANVLTFGAGSRLTVL.

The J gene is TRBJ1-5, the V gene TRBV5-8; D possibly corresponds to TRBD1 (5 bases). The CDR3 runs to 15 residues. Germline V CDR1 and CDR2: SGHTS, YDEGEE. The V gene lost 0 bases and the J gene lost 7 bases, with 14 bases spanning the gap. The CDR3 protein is CASSLVSGAYQPQHF. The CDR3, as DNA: TGTGCCAGCAGCTTGGTCAGTGGGGCTTACCAGCCCCAGCATTTT.

For the CDR3, the DNA is TGTGCCAGCACTTCGGGACACCTAAACACCGGGGAGCTGTTTTTT. Translating gives CASTSGHLNTGELFF. V gene TRBV28 combines with J gene TRBJ2-2; possible D gene TRBD1, 6 bases. Trimming stripped 7 bases from V and 2 bases from J, with 14 bases between. The CDR3 is 15 residues long. CDR1 is MDHEN and CDR2 is SYDVKM in the germline V gene.